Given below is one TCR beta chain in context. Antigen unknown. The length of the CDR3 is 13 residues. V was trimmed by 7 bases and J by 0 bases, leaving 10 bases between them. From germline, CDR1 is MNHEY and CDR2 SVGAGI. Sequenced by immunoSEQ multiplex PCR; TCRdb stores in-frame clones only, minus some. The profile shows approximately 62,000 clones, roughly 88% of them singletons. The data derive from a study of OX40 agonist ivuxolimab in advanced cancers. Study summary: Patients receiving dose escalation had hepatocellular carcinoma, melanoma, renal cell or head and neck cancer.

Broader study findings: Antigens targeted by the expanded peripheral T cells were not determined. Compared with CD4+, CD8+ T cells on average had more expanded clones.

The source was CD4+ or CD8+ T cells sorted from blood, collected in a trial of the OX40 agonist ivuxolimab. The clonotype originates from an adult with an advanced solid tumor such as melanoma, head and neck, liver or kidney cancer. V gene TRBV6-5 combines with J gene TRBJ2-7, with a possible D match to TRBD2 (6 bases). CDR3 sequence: CASNSGPSYEQYF. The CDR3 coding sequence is TGTGCCAGCAACAGCGGGCCCTCCTACGAGCAGTACTTC.